This T cell receptor (beta chain) stems from a study of T cells in Graves' hyperthyroidism and ophthalmopathy. V lost 7 bases and J lost 6; bases outside the gene matches: 4. The CDR3 is made up of 15 amino acids. The V gene's germline CDR1 is SNHLY and CDR2 FYNNEI. What was amplified from RNA transcripts were TCR beta CDR3 regions. First-round RT-PCR targeting the TCR CDR3 was performed with the HTBI primer set. TCRdb re-analysed the multiplex PCR reads in MiXCR, keeping a single row per CDR3 protein. Of 560,000 or so distinct CDR3 sequences listed, around 42% are singletons. The sample was peripheral blood or thyroid tissue (not recorded which). This sequence joins TRBV2 and TRBJ2-2, with 14 bases matching TRBD2. The sequence was collected from a woman under 30 with Graves' hyperthyroidism. CDR3 bases: TGTGCCAGCACCGGGACTAGCGGGAGCGCCGGGGAGCTGTTTTTT. Translated, it gives CASTGTSGSAGELFF.